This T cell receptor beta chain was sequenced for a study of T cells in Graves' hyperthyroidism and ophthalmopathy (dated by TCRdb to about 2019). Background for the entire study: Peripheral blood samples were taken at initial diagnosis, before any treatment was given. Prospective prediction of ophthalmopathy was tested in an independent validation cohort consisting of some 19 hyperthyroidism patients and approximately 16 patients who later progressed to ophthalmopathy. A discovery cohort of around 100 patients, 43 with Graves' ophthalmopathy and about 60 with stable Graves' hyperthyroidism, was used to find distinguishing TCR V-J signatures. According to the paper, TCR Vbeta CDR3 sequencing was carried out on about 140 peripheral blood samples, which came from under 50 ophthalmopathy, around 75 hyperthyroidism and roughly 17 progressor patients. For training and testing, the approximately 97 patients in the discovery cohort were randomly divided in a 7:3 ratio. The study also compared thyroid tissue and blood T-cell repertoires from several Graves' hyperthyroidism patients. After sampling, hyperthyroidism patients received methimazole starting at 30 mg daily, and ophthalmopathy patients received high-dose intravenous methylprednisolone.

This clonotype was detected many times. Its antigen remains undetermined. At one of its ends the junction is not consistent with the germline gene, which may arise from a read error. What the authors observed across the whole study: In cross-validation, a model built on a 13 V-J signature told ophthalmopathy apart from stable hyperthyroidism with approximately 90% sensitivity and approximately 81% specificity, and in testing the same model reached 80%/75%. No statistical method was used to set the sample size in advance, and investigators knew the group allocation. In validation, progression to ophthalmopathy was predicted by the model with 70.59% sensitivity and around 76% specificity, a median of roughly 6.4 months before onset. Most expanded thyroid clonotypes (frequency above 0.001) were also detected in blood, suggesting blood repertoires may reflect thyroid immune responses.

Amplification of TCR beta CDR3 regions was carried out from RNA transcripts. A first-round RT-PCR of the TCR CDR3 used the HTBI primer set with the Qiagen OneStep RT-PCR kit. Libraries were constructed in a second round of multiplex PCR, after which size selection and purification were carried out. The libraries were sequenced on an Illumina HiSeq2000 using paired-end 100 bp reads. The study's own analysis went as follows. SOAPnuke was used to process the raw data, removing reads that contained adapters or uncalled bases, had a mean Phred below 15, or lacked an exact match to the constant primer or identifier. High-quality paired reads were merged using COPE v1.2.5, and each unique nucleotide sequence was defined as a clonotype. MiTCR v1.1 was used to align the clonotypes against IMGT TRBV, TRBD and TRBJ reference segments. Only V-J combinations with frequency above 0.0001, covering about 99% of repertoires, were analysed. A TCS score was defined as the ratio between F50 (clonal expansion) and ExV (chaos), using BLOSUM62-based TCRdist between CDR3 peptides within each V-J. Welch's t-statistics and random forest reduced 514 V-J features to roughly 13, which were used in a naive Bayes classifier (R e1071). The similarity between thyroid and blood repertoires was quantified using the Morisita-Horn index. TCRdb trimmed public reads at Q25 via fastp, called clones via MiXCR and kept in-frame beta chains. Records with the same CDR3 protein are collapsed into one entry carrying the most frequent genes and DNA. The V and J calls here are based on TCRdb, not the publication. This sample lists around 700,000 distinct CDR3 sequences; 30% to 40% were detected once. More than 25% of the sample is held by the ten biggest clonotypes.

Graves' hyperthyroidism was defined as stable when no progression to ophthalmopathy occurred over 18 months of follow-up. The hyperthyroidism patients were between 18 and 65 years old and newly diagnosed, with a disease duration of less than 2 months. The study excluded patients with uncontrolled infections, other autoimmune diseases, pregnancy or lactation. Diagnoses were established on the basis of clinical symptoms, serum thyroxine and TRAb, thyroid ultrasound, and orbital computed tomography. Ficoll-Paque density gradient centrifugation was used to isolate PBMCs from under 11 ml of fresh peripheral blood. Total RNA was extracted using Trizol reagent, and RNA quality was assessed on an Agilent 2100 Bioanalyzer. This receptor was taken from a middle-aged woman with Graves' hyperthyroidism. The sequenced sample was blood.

The nucleotides read TGCAGTGCACGTAGCGGGGGTGCGATCTTC. Its translation is CSARSGGAIF. This sequence uses TRBV20-1 and TRBJ2-7; 9 nucleotides in the junction match TRBD2. From the cysteine through the phenylalanine, the CDR3 covers 10 amino acids. CDR3 DNA only is kept here, 30 bases in frame from base 1. Looking up the germline V gene (reference sequence) yields CDR1 DFQATT and CDR2 SNEGSKA.